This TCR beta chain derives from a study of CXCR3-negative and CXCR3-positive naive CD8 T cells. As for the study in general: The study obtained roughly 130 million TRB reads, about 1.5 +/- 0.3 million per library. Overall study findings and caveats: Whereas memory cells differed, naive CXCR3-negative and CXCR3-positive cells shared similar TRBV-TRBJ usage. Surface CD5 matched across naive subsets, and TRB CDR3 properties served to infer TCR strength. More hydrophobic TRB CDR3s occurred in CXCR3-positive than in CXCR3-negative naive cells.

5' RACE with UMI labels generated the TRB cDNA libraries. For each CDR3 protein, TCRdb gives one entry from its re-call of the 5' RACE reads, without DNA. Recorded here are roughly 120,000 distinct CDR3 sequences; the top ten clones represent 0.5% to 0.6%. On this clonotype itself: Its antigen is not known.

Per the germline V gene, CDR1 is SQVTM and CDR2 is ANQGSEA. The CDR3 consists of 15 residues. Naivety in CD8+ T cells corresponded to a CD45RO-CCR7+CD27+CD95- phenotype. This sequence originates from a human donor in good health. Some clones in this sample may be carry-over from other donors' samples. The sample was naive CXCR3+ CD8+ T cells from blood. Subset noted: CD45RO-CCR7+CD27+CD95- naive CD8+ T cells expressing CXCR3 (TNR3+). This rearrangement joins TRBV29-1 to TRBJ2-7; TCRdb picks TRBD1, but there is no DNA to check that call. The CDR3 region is CSVSGTGSIMGEQYF.